These 24 T cell receptor beta chains came from one sample sequenced in a study of cytomegalovirus exposure and HLA in healthy donors. The PCR contained 60 Vbeta and 13 Jbeta primers. Produced via immunoSEQ multiplex PCR; TCRdb's table is partial and in-frame only. In all, the sample yields 70,000 or so clones. Sequencing was carried out using PBMCs. The receptors originated from a man in his forties in good health and CMV-seronegative.

The genes are TRBV7-9 and TRBJ2-5; D might be TRBD1 (5 bases). Germline V gene sequence: CDR1 SEHNR, CDR2 FQNEAQ (reference sequence). The CDR3 runs to 16 residues. Trimming cost V 2 bases and J 0 bases, with 13 bases left between them. CDR3 DNA: TGTGCCAGCAGCTTATTGGTGGGGCTTCACCAAGAGACCCAGTACTTC. This sequence encodes CASSLLVGLHQETQYF. The whole variable domain, remainder taken from reference TRBV7-9 and TRBJ2-5, is DTGVSQNPRHKITKRGQNVTFRCDPISEHNRLYWYRQTLGQGPEFLTYFQNEAQLEKSRLLSDRFSAERPKGSFSTLEIQRTEQGDSAMYLCASSLLVGLHQETQYFGPGTRLLVL.

The J gene is TRBJ1-4, the V gene TRBV5-1, with TRBD1 matching 7 bases. The CDR3 covers 13 residues. CDR1 is SGHRS and CDR2 is YFSETQ in the germline V gene. V dropped 5 bases and J dropped 5; count of bases not matched to a gene: 3. The DNA of the CDR3 is TGCGCCAGCAGTGGACAGGCCAATGAAAAACTGTTTTTT. Amino acid sequence: CASSGQANEKLFF.

The chain combines TRBV6-5 with TRBJ2-5; 7 nucleotides align to TRBD1. The CDR3 has 12 residues. CDR1 is MNHEY, CDR2 SVGAGI, per germline. The V gene end was trimmed by 10 bases and the J gene end by 11 bases; junction bases not matched to a gene: 13. The chain's CDR3 is CATQLGGAEQYF. The CDR3 DNA reads TGTGCCACCCAGTTAGGGGGCGCGGAGCAGTACTTC.

The chain recombines TRBV10-2 with TRBJ2-7, with TRBD1 matching over 11 bases. The germline V gene has CDR1 WSHSY and CDR2 SAAADI. CDR3 length equals 22 residues. After removal of 8 bases from V and 4 bases from J, the junction contained 31 bases not matched to a gene. This chain's CDR3 is CASHMASATGTGGLDGLYEQYF. The CDR3 DNA follows: TGCGCCAGCCATATGGCTTCAGCCACCGGGACAGGGGGATTAGACGGCTTATACGAGCAGTACTTC.

The chain links TRBV4-1 to TRBJ1-2; a possible D gene is TRBD1 (6 bases). This CDR3 spans 14 amino acids. The V gene lost 4 bases and the J gene lost 4 bases, with 13 bases spanning the gap. Germline-derived CDR1 and CDR2 are MGHRA and YSYEKL. The CDR3 DNA follows: TGCGCCAGCAGCCTCCGGGACAAGCTCTATGGCTACACCTTC. Encoded protein: CASSLRDKLYGYTF.

This sequence joins TRBV29-1 and TRBJ2-7; D is uncertain. Germline CDR1 and CDR2: SQVTM and ANQGSEA. The CDR3 length is 12 residues. The V end lost 0 bases, the J end lost 1 base, and 4 bases lay between the germline ends. CDR3 loop: CSVEDSSYEQYF. In DNA, the CDR3 is TGCAGCGTTGAAGATAGTTCCTACGAGCAGTACTTC.

This rearrangement joins TRBV5-1 to TRBJ1-2; 9 bases map to TRBD1. The CDR3 is 15 amino acids. Trimming took 4 bases from V and 8 from J; bases not matched to a gene: 12. The germline V gene has CDR1 SGHRS and CDR2 YFSETQ. CDR3 DNA sequence: TGCGCCAGCAGCCTAGACGGACAGGGGATTTTGGGCTACACCTTC. Encoded protein: CASSLDGQGILGYTF.

J is TRBJ1-2 and V is TRBV15; D is unresolved. CDR1 is LNHNV and CDR2 is YYDKDF in the germline V gene (reference sequence). The CDR3 has 14 amino acids. V shed 1 base and J shed 4 bases, with 10 bases lying between them. DNA of the CDR3: TGTGCCACCAGCAGAGTTGAGGGAACCTATGGCTACACCTTC. Encoded protein: CATSRVEGTYGYTF.

The chain combines TRBV9 with TRBJ2-1; D may be TRBD2 (5 bases). Trimming shortened V by 3 bases and J by 10 bases, and 14 bases separated the two germline ends. Germline assignment: CDR1 SGDLS and CDR2 YYNGEE. The CDR3 sequence is 13 residues long. The CDR3: CASSATGSGEQFF. The CDR3 DNA sequence: TGTGCCAGCAGCGCTACGGGGTCAGGCGAGCAGTTCTTC.

V gene TRBV7-8 combines with J gene TRBJ1-2; D perhaps matches TRBD1 (6 bases). The germline CDR1 and CDR2 sequences are SGHVS and FQNEAQ. The CDR3 loop spans 15 amino acids. V was pared by 0 bases and J by 6 bases, with 14 bases between. This chain's CDR3 is CASSLAHSQGNGYTF. The DNA for the CDR3 is TGTGCCAGCAGCTTAGCCCACTCACAGGGAAATGGCTACACCTTC.

The V gene is TRBV7-9, the J gene TRBJ1-1, with D perhaps matching TRBD1 (5 bases). From germline, CDR1 is SEHNR and CDR2 FQNEAQ (reference sequence). V shed 10 bases and J shed 0 bases, with 15 bases lying between them. This CDR3 has 14 residues. The CDR3 DNA sequence: TGTGCCACCCCGCCGCGGGGGATGAACACTGAAGCTTTCTTT. Translating gives CATPPRGMNTEAFF.

CDR3 protein: CASSLGQGGDQPQHF. In DNA, the CDR3 is TGTGCCAGCAGCCTCGGCCAGGGCGGGGATCAGCCCCAGCATTTT. The genes are TRBV4-2 and TRBJ1-5; D possibly corresponds to TRBD1 (5 bases). Germline loops: CDR1 LGHNA, CDR2 YNFKEQ. The CDR3 length is 15 residues. V gave up 4 bases and J gave up 5 bases, with 15 bases separating them.

V gene TRBV6-5 combines with J gene TRBJ2-7, with D possibly TRBD2 on 6 matching bases. The CDR3 loop spans 14 amino acids. The V gene lost 6 bases and the J gene lost 0 bases, with 12 bases spanning the gap. CDR1 and CDR2 from the germline V gene are MNHEY and SVGAGI. Here the CDR3 DNA reads TGTGCCAGCAGCCCCGGGGGTCCCTCCTACGAGCAGTACTTC. Translation: CASSPGGPSYEQYF.

V usage is TRBV7-9 and J usage is TRBJ1-1, with D hard to call. The CDR3 is made up of 13 amino acids. Trimming took 6 bases from V and 3 from J, leaving 11 bases between them. CDR1 is SEHNR, CDR2 FQNEAQ, per germline (reference sequence). The CDR3 loop reads CASSWRLDTEAFF. The CDR3, as DNA: TGTGCCAGCAGTTGGCGGTTGGACACTGAAGCTTTCTTT.

The J gene is TRBJ1-4, the V gene TRBV7-2, with 7 bases aligning to TRBD1. J was trimmed by 7 bases and V by 5 bases; bases with no gene match: 13. Germline CDR1 and CDR2: SGHTA and FQGNSA. The CDR3 spans 16 residues. The CDR3 DNA follows: TGTGCCAGCAGCCCGTCCCGGGCACAGGGGACTGAAAAACTGTTTTTT. Translating it yields CASSPSRAQGTEKLFF.

The chain recombines TRBV6-6 with TRBJ1-3; TRBD1 matches 7 bases. The V and J ends lost 4 bases and 0 bases, in that order; junction bases with no gene match: 6. The V gene's germline CDR1 is MNHNY and CDR2 SVGAGI (reference sequence). The CDR3 contains 16 residues. For the CDR3, the DNA is TGTGCCAGCAGTTCGGCCTCAGGGGGCTCTGGAAACACCATATATTTT. Translating it yields CASSSASGGSGNTIYF.

The chain is built from TRBV4-3 and TRBJ2-3, with D possibly being TRBD2 (6 bases). V shed 0 bases and J shed 2 bases, with 12 bases lying between them. CDR1 is LGHNA and CDR2 is YSLEER in the germline V gene. The CDR3 covers 16 residues. DNA for the CDR3: TGCGCCAGCAGCCAAGATTTTCGGAGGGTCACAGATACGCAGTATTTT. Protein product: CASSQDFRRVTDTQYF.

The chain couples TRBV30 to TRBJ2-5; 7 bases match TRBD1. The J segment lost 7 bases and the V segment lost 0 bases, leaving 17 bases of the junction unmatched. Germline V lookup: CDR1 GTSNPN, CDR2 SVGIG (reference sequence). This CDR3 comprises 17 residues. The CDR3 region has the DNA TGTGCCTGGAGTGTATCTAACGTGGGACAGCGTTGGGCGACCCAGTACTTC. Amino acids: CAWSVSNVGQRWATQYF.

The chain links TRBV5-6 to TRBJ2-7, with TRBD2 matching over 12 bases. CDR1 SGHDT and CDR2 YYEEEE come from the germline V gene. This CDR3 spans 15 amino acids. The junction had 5 bases not matched to a gene; V was cut back by 2 bases and J by 5 bases. Here the CDR3 reads CASSLLAGGLHEQYF. The CDR3 DNA follows: TGTGCCAGCAGCTTACTAGCGGGAGGTCTCCACGAGCAGTACTTC.

The V call is TRBV4-3, the J call TRBJ2-4; TRBD1 might be the D (5 bases). This CDR3 is 16 amino acids long. Trimming pared 0 bases from V and 4 bases from J, leaving 13 bases between. Germline V CDR1 and CDR2: LGHNA, YSLEER. CDR3 amino acids: CASSQDLRQKKNIQYF. CDR3 DNA: TGCGCCAGCAGCCAAGATTTACGACAGAAAAAAAACATTCAGTACTTC.

This chain links TRBV18 with TRBJ2-2, with a possible D match to TRBD1 (5 bases). This CDR3 comprises 15 residues. The germline V gene encodes CDR1 KGHSH and CDR2 LQKENI. The V gene lost 3 bases and the J gene lost 1 base, with 9 bases spanning the gap. The CDR3 bases are TGTGCCAGCTCACCCTTTGGACAGAACACCGGGGAGCTGTTTTTT. This gives the protein CASSPFGQNTGELFF.

The chain uses TRBV5-1 and TRBJ2-7, with a tentative D call TRBD1 (5 bases). The germline V gene encodes CDR1 SGHRS and CDR2 YFSETQ. V was trimmed by 0 bases and J by 4 bases, leaving 11 bases between them. The CDR3 consists of 14 residues. CDR3 sequence (DNA): TGCGCCAGCAGCTTGGATGGGGCGAAGTACGAGCAGTACTTC. Residues: CASSLDGAKYEQYF.

The chain uses TRBV7-9 and TRBJ2-5; perhaps TRBD2 as D (5 bases). V was trimmed by 5 bases and J by 0 bases, leaving 19 bases between them. In germline, CDR1 is SEHNR, CDR2 FQNEAQ (reference sequence). CDR3 length: 17 amino acids. The CDR3: CASSPSHQRLYQETQYF. CDR3 bases: TGTGCCAGCAGCCCCTCCCACCAGCGGCTCTACCAAGAGACCCAGTACTTC.

The V and J genes are TRBV19 and TRBJ1-5; no clear D. Germline V gene lookup returns CDR1 LNHDA and CDR2 SQIVND (reference sequence). CDR3 length: 14 residues. Trimming took off 6 bases at V and 10 bases at J, with 19 bases between the two ends. The CDR3 sequence: CASRNSGSTYPQHF. CDR3 coding DNA: TGTGCCAGTAGAAACTCGGGGTCTACATACCCCCAGCATTTT.